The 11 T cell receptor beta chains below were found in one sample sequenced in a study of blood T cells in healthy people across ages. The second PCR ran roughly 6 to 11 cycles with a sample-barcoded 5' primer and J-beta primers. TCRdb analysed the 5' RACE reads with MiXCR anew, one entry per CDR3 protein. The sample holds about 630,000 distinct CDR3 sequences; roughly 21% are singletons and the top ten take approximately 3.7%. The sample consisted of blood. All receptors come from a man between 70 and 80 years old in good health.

CDR3 region: CASSLVAGVRDNEQFF. The CDR3 DNA sequence: TGTGCCAGCAGCTTAGTAGCGGGAGTCAGGGACAATGAGCAGTTCTTC. The gene calls are TRBV7-2 and TRBJ2-1; 9 bases align to TRBD2. The length of the CDR3 is 16 residues. CDR1 and CDR2 from the germline V gene are SGHTA and FQGNSA. Losses at the gene ends were 1 base for V and 5 bases for J; bases not matched to a gene: 6. Full variable domain (rest looked up from reference TRBV7-2 and TRBJ2-1): GAGVSQSPSNKVTEKGKDVELRCDPISGHTALYWYRQSLGQGLEFLIYFQGNSAPDKSGLPSDRFSAERTGGSVSTLTIQRTQQEDSAVYLCASSLVAGVRDNEQFFGPGTRLTVL.

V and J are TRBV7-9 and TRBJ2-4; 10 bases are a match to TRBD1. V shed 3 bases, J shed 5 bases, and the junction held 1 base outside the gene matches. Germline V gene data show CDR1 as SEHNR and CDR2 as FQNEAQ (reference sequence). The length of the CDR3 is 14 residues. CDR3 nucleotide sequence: TGTGCCAGCAGCTTGGGGACAGGGGAAAACATTCAGTACTTC. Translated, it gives CASSLGTGENIQYF.

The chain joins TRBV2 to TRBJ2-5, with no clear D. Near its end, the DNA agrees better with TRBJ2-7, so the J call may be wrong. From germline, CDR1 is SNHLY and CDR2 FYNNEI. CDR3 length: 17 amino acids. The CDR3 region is CASSVVDLHEIFYEQYF. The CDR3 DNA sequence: TGTGCCAGCAGTGTCGTCGATCTGCATGAGATTTTCTACGAGCAGTACTTC.

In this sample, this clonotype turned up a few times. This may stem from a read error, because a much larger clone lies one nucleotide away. The CDR3 reads CATSRALGQGSSGADVLTF. In DNA, the CDR3 is TGTGCCACCAGCAGAGCCCTTGGACAGGGCAGCTCTGGGGCCGACGTCCTGACTTTC. V and J are TRBV15 and TRBJ2-6, with TRBD1 matching 8 bases. Germline CDR1 LNHNV, CDR2 YYDKDF (reference sequence). CDR3 length equals 19 residues.

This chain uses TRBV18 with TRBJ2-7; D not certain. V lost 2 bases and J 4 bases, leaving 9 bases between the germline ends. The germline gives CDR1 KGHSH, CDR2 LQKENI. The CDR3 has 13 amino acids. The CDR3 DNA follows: TGTGCCAGCTCACCATTCGTCTTTTACGAGCAGTACTTC. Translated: CASSPFVFYEQYF.

The CDR3 DNA reads as TGCGCCAGCAGTGAGTCCATAGCGGGAGAGACCCAGTACTTC. Its translation is CASSESIAGETQYF. The chain is built from TRBV10-1 and TRBJ2-5; TRBD2 matches at 7 bases. Trimming removed 0 bases from V and 4 bases from J; junction bases left unmatched: 2. CDR3 length equals 14 residues. Germline V lookup: CDR1 WNHNN, CDR2 SYGVQD (reference sequence).

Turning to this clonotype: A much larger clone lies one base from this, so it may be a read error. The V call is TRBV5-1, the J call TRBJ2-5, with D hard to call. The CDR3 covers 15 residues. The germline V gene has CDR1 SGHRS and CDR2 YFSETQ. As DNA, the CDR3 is TGCGCCAGCAGCTTGGAATGGCGGAACCAAGAGAGCCAGTACTTC. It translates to CASSLEWRNQESQYF. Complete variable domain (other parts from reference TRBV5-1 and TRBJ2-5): KAGVTQTPRYLIKTRGQQVTLSCSPISGHRSVSWYQQTPGQGLQFLFEYFSETQRNKGNFPGRFSGRQFSNSRSEMNVSTLELGDSALYLCASSLEWRNQESQYFGPGTRLLVL.

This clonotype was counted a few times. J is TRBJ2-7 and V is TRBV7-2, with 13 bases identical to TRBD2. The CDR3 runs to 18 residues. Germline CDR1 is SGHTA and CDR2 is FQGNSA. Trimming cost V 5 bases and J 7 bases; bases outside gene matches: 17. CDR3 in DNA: TGTGCCAGCAGCGCTAGACGACTAGCGGGAGGCAGATCGGGAGAGCAGTACTTC. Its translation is CASSARRLAGGRSGEQYF.

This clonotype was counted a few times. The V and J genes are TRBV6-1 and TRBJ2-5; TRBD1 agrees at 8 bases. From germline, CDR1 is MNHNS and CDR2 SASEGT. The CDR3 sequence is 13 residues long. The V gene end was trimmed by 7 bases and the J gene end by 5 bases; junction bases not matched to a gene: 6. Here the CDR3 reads CASMIRGRETQYF. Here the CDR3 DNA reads TGTGCCAGCATGATCAGGGGGCGTGAGACCCAGTACTTC.

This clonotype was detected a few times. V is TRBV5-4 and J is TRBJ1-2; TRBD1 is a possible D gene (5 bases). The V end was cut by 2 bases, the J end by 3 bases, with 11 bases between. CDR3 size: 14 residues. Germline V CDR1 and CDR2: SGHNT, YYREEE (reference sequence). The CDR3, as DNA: TGTGCCAGCAGCTTAAGATCGACAGACTATGGCTACACCTTC. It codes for CASSLRSTDYGYTF.

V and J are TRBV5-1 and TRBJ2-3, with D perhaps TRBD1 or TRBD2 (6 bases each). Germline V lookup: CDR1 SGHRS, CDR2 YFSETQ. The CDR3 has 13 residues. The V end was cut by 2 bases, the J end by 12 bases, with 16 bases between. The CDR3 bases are TGCGCCAGCAGCTTAGACCCGGGGGCTAAACAGTATTTT. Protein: CASSLDPGAKQYF.